These 29 T cell receptor beta chains came from one sample sequenced in a study of Ad26.COV2.S vaccination and SARS-CoV-2 variants. Treatment of the sample: 19 received Ad26.COV2.S at low or high dose, single or two shots; roughly five received placebo; per-sample allocation not given. Sampling happened 63 days after the first vaccine or placebo injection. Here immunoSEQ multiplex PCR was the method, and the copy in TCRdb shows in-frame clones only, minus some. The profile covers about 680,000 clones, with roughly 90% appearing a single time and nearly 1.5% taken by the ten largest. Sequenced material: peripheral blood, taken in a trial of Ad26.COV2.S vaccine versus placebo. The source is a person aged 18-65 years who received the Ad26.COV2.S COVID-19 vaccine or a placebo.

A remark on this clone: This sample includes further DNA sequences coding for the same CDR3. V is TRBV3-1 (or the pseudogene TRBV3-2) and J is TRBJ1-5; a possible D gene is TRBD1 (5 bases). V was trimmed by 0 bases and J by 7 bases, leaving 13 bases between them. Per germline, CDR1 LGHDT and CDR2 YNNKEL (reference sequence). The CDR3 is 15 residues long. The CDR3 DNA reads TGTGCCAGCAGCCAAGATGGGGGGGGAGGACAGCCCCAGCATTTT. It codes for CASSQDGGGGQPQHF.

This clone was seen only a few times. This rearrangement joins TRBV5-1 to TRBJ1-4; a weak D match, TRBD1 (5 bases). The V end was cut by 6 bases, the J end by 0 bases, with 9 bases between. The CDR3 extends over 14 amino acids. Germline values: CDR1 SGHRS, CDR2 YFSETQ. CDR3 coding DNA: TGCGCCAGCACCACAGGCTCAACTAATGAAAAACTGTTTTTT. As protein: CASTTGSTNEKLFF.

The chain is built from TRBV7-2 and TRBJ1-1; D not resolved. V was clipped by 1 base and J by 3 bases, with 6 bases between them. The CDR3 runs 13 residues. CDR1 is SGHTA and CDR2 is FQGNSA in the germline V gene. As DNA, the CDR3 is TGTGCCAGCAGCTTAGTGGCGTACACTGAAGCTTTCTTT. It yields the protein CASSLVAYTEAFF.

This rearrangement joins TRBV15 to TRBJ2-1; D not resolved. Germline-derived CDR1 and CDR2 are LNHNV and YYDKDF (reference sequence). V lost 0 bases, J lost 10 bases, and 10 bases lay in between. The CDR3 extends over 13 amino acids. The CDR3 DNA reads as TGTGCCACCAGCAGAGATCTGGTGGAAGAGCAGTTCTTC. Translated, it gives CATSRDLVEEQFF.

This clone is a singleton in its sample. V gene TRBV14 combines with J gene TRBJ2-2, with TRBD2 matching over 8 bases. This CDR3 contains 15 residues. V trimming: 4 bases; J trimming: 2 bases; junction bases outside the gene matches: 3. Germline loops: CDR1 SGHDN, CDR2 FVKESK. The CDR3 reads CASSPLAGNTGELFF. The CDR3 bases are TGTGCCAGCAGCCCTCTAGCGGGTAACACCGGGGAGCTGTTTTTT.

CDR3 nucleotides: TGTGCCAGCAGCGCGAGGGACAGGGCCTATGGCTACACCTTC. It specifies CASSARDRAYGYTF. J is TRBJ1-2 and V is TRBV9; 9 bases line up with TRBD1. This CDR3 region has 14 residues. With V trimmed by 3 bases and J by 4 bases, 4 bases remained unmatched. Per the germline V gene, CDR1 is SGDLS and CDR2 is YYNGEE.

This sequence joins TRBV5-1 and TRBJ2-5, with 10 bases that match TRBD1. This CDR3 has 16 amino acids. The V gene's germline CDR1 is SGHRS and CDR2 YFSETQ. Losses at the gene ends were 4 bases for V and 5 bases for J; bases not matched to a gene: 11. The CDR3 here is CASSPGQGVIYETQYF. The CDR3 region has the DNA TGCGCCAGCAGCCCCGGACAGGGGGTGATCTATGAGACCCAGTACTTC.

The V and J genes are TRBV27 and TRBJ2-3, with D possibly matching TRBD2 (6 bases). Trimming cost V 4 bases and J 4 bases, with 12 bases left between them. Looked up from germline, CDR1 is MNHEY and CDR2 is SMNVEV (reference sequence). This CDR3 has 14 residues. CDR3 region: CASSSRTTPDTQYF. The CDR3 DNA reads TGTGCCAGCAGTTCTCGGACTACCCCAGATACGCAGTATTTT.

This clone showed up just a few times. V and J are TRBV27 and TRBJ2-7; D ambiguous. The V gene's germline CDR1 is MNHEY and CDR2 SMNVEV (reference sequence). V was pared by 7 bases and J by 2 bases, with 6 bases between. The CDR3 contains 11 residues. CDR3 amino acids: CASKSAYEQYF. Here the CDR3 DNA reads TGTGCCAGCAAGTCCGCCTACGAGCAGTACTTC.

This chain links TRBV6-5 with TRBJ2-7; no firm D call. The CDR3 runs to 14 residues. Deletions cut 0 bases from V and 1 base from J, with 7 bases between. CDR1 is MNHEY and CDR2 is SVGAGI in the germline V gene. The DNA of the CDR3 is TGTGCCAGCAGTTACTCGAGTAGATCCTACGAGCAGTACTTC. The encoded protein is CASSYSSRSYEQYF.

The chain links TRBV18 to TRBJ2-6, with TRBD2 matching 14 bases. CDR3 length: 18 amino acids. Losses at the gene ends were 6 bases for V and 1 base for J; bases not matched to a gene: 5. Germline CDR1 is KGHSH and CDR2 is LQKENI. Here the CDR3 DNA reads TGTGCCAGCTCCGGGACTAGCGGGAGCTTTTCTGGGGCCAACGTCCTGACTTTC. Protein sequence: CASSGTSGSFSGANVLTF.

J is TRBJ1-6 and V is TRBV13, with 9 positions matching TRBD1. Germline V CDR1 and CDR2: PRHDT, FYEKMQ (reference sequence). After removal of 0 bases from V and 13 bases from J, the junction contained 10 bases not matched to a gene. CDR3 length: 16 residues. The CDR3 is CASSLGATGGPRPLHF. The CDR3, as DNA: TGTGCCAGCAGCTTAGGGGCTACAGGGGGCCCCCGTCCCCTCCACTTT. Looking up the rest from reference TRBV13 and TRBJ1-6 gives the full variable domain: AAGVIQSPRHLIKEKRETATLKCYPIPRHDTVYWYQQGPGQDPQFLISFYEKMQSDKGSIPDRFSAQQFSDYHSELNMSSLELGDSALYFCASSLGATGGPRPLHFGNGTRLTVT.

The chain couples TRBV15 to TRBJ2-1; D tentatively reads TRBD1 or TRBD2 (5 bases each). V lost 0 bases, J lost 6 bases, and 12 bases lay in between. The CDR3 runs to 15 residues. Germline CDR1 and CDR2: LNHNV and YYDKDF (reference sequence). The CDR3 nucleotides read TGTGCCACCAGCAGAGACCCTCTCGGGGCCAATGAGCAGTTCTTC. Translating it yields CATSRDPLGANEQFF.

The rearrangement uses TRBV7-9 and TRBJ1-6; 9 positions agree with TRBD1. The CDR3 is 15 residues long. Germline lookup yields CDR1 SEHNR and CDR2 FQNEAQ (reference sequence). V dropped 5 bases and J dropped 9; count of bases not matched to a gene: 8. CDR3 nucleotides: TGTGCCAGCAGCACCCAAACAGGGGGCAGTTCACCCCTCCACTTT. Translated: CASSTQTGGSSPLHF.

The CDR3 is CASSRRGGRGETQYF. The CDR3 DNA sequence: TGTGCCAGCAGCCGCCGGGGCGGGAGGGGAGAGACCCAGTACTTC. The V and J genes are TRBV3-1 (or the pseudogene TRBV3-2) and TRBJ2-5; 9 positions match TRBD2. In germline, CDR1 is LGHDT, CDR2 YNNKEL (reference sequence). The CDR3 spans 15 residues. Unmatched junction bases numbered 7, after V lost 4 bases and J lost 4 bases.

The sample holds one count of this clone. This chain connects TRBV24-1 to TRBJ2-5; TRBD2 matches 8 bases. The V gene end was trimmed by 2 bases and the J gene end by 1 base; junction bases not matched to a gene: 2. Germline V gene data show CDR1 as KGHDR and CDR2 as SFDVKD. The CDR3 has 15 residues. CDR3 sequence: CATSDSGGSQETQYF. Written as DNA, the CDR3 is TGTGCCACCAGTGATTCGGGAGGGTCCCAAGAGACCCAGTACTTC.

V gene TRBV18 combines with J gene TRBJ2-2; D remains ambiguous. This CDR3 has 16 residues. CDR1 is KGHSH and CDR2 is LQKENI in the germline V gene. V was cut by 4 bases and J by 6 bases, with 18 bases left in between. The CDR3 coding sequence is TGTGCCAGCTCACTGAATAGCATCCATGGGGCCGGGGAGCTGTTTTTT. Translated, it gives CASSLNSIHGAGELFF.

This clone was seen once. The chain uses TRBV1 and TRBJ2-2; no check of the table's D call, TRBD2, against the DNA was made. TRBV1 is a documented pseudogene. CDR3 length equals 15 residues. CDR3 region: CTSSPGLAGTGELFF. CDR3 DNA sequence: TGCACCAGCAGCCCAGGACTAGCTGGCACCGGGGAGCTGTTTTTT.

The chain carries TRBV30 and TRBJ1-6, with 11 bases identical to TRBD1. V lost 3 bases, J lost 10 bases, and 5 bases stayed unmatched. Germline CDR1 is GTSNPN and CDR2 is SVGIG (reference sequence). This CDR3 spans 14 amino acids. The CDR3 bases are TGTGCCTGGAGCTCCGGGACAGGGGGATCACCCCTCCACTTT. It translates to CAWSSGTGGSPLHF.

In its sample, this clone was seen once. This chain joins TRBV6-1 and TRBJ1-2; TRBD1 aligns across 7 bases. Germline V gene sequence: CDR1 MNHNS, CDR2 SASEGT. V was clipped by 2 bases and J by 8 bases; unmatched bases: 8. This CDR3 comprises 14 residues. For the CDR3, the DNA is TGTGCCAGCAGTGAACCACACAGGGGCCCAGGCTACACCTTC. It yields the protein CASSEPHRGPGYTF.

The chain employs TRBV18 and TRBJ2-2, with 8 nucleotides matching TRBD1. The CDR3 is 16 amino acids. The V and J ends lost 3 bases and 7 bases, in that order; junction bases with no gene match: 10. Germline values: CDR1 KGHSH, CDR2 LQKENI. CDR3 sequence (DNA): TGTGCCAGCTCACCCGACAGGGGCCGGCAGGGCGGGGAGCTGTTTTTT. It translates to CASSPDRGRQGGELFF.

CDR3 loop: CASSIAWDNEKLFF. Here the CDR3 DNA reads TGTGCCAGTAGTATTGCTTGGGACAATGAAAAACTGTTTTTT. V gene TRBV19 combines with J gene TRBJ1-4; D possibly corresponds to TRBD1 (5 bases). The CDR3 contains 14 residues. CDR1 is LNHDA and CDR2 is SQIVND in the germline V gene (reference sequence). V was trimmed by 3 bases and J by 5 bases, leaving 10 bases between them.

CDR3 DNA: TGTGCCAGCATGCAAAACCCGGGACAGCGCTTCCCTTATGGCTACACCTTC. This sequence encodes CASMQNPGQRFPYGYTF. J is TRBJ1-2 and V is TRBV27; 7 bases line up with TRBD1. The CDR3 runs to 17 residues. Looked up from germline, CDR1 is MNHEY and CDR2 is SMNVEV (reference sequence). J was trimmed by 5 bases and V by 7 bases; bases with no gene match: 19.

This sequence joins TRBV14 and TRBJ2-7; the D gene is possibly TRBD1 (5 bases). CDR1 and CDR2 from the germline V gene are SGHDN and FVKESK. The CDR3 contains 13 residues. Between the trimmed V and J ends, which lost 6 bases and 6 bases, there was a span of 15 bases. Written as DNA, the CDR3 is TGTGCCAGCAGGGGGCAACTGGGCGGCGAGCAGTACTTC. This gives the protein CASRGQLGGEQYF. The complete variable domain, with remaining parts taken from reference TRBV14 and TRBJ2-7, reads EAGVTQFPSHSVIEKGQTVTLRCDPISGHDNLYWYRRVMGKEIKFLLHFVKESKQDESGMPNNRFLAERTGGTYSTLKVQPAELEDSGVYFCASRGQLGGEQYFGPGTRLTVT.

The chain joins TRBV3-1 (or the pseudogene TRBV3-2) to TRBJ2-5; D gene ambiguous. The length of the CDR3 is 16 residues. Trimming took off 3 bases at V and 0 bases at J, with 14 bases between the two ends. Germline values: CDR1 LGHDT, CDR2 YNNKEL (reference sequence). CDR3 loop: CASSHQGSDHQETQYF. The CDR3 DNA sequence: TGTGCCAGCAGCCATCAAGGGTCGGACCACCAAGAGACCCAGTACTTC.

This chain connects TRBV15 to TRBJ1-4, with 7 positions matching TRBD1. With V trimmed by 2 bases and J by 8 bases, 8 bases remained unmatched. This CDR3 comprises 15 residues. The germline V gene encodes CDR1 LNHNV and CDR2 YYDKDF (reference sequence). CDR3 DNA: TGTGCCACCAGCAGACGCCGGGACAGCGAGGAAAAACTGTTTTTT. Translation: CATSRRRDSEEKLFF.

The rearrangement uses TRBV29-1 and TRBJ2-3; possibly TRBD1 for D (5 bases). Germline V gene data show CDR1 as SQVTM and CDR2 as ANQGSEA. The CDR3 is 10 residues long. V was pared by 7 bases and J by 3 bases, with 5 bases between. CDR3 DNA: TGCAGCGCAGGGACAGATACGCAGTATTTT. This gives the protein CSAGTDTQYF.

The V and J genes are TRBV3-1 (or the pseudogene TRBV3-2) and TRBJ2-1; D is uncertain. Germline CDR1 is LGHDT and CDR2 is YNNKEL (reference sequence). The CDR3 runs 15 residues. The germline V and J ends were trimmed by 0 bases and 7 bases, with 13 bases remaining between them. CDR3 sequence (DNA): TGTGCCAGCAGCCAAGATCAAGCAACTCTTAATGAGCAGTTCTTC. This sequence encodes CASSQDQATLNEQFF.

This chain uses TRBV7-2 with TRBJ1-6, with TRBD1 identical over 10 bases. Losses at the gene ends were 2 bases for V and 7 bases for J; bases not matched to a gene: 2. CDR3 length: 15 residues. Germline values: CDR1 SGHTA, CDR2 FQGNSA. Here the CDR3 reads CASSLMGQGNSPLHF. The CDR3 DNA sequence: TGTGCCAGCAGCTTAATGGGACAGGGGAATTCACCCCTCCACTTT.